This T cell receptor beta chain was found in a study of CD8+CD57+ T cells in acquired aplastic anemia. The overall study: The DNA of sorted CD4+ and CD8+ cells averaged roughly 3.2 ug. Study conclusions and caveats: Around 29 CD8+ CDR3 sequences were shared between patients and controls.

Comment on this clonotype: Its antigen remains unknown.

CDR3 and TCR beta VDJ profiling relied on genomic DNA as the template. TCRdb re-called the reads with MiXCR, one entry per CDR3 protein. The profile covers some 92,000 distinct CDR3 sequences, with roughly two thirds appearing a single time and 60% to 80% taken by the ten largest. This CDR3 contains 15 residues. The germline V gene encodes CDR1 SGHDN and CDR2 FVKESK. V gave up 2 bases and J gave up 2 bases; unmatched junction bases: 5. Whoever was chosen for sequencing had shown CD8+CD57+ cell expansion by flow cytometry. Each patient carried a diagnosis of severe acquired aplastic anemia. The sequenced material came from sorted CD4+, CD8+, or CD8+CD57+ T cells (not recorded which) from PBMCs. The genes are TRBV14 and TRBJ2-7, with 8 nucleotides matching TRBD1. This TCR came from a human donor with aplastic anemia. CDR3 DNA sequence: TGTGCCAGCAGCCAAAATCTACAGGGGGCCTACGAGCAGTACTTC. Residues: CASSQNLQGAYEQYF.